This T cell receptor beta chain was retrieved from a study of response to subunit inactivated influenza vaccine (dated by TCRdb to the late 2010s). Background for the entire study: The study used deep quantitative T cell receptor repertoire profiling to track responses to a trivalent subunit inactivated influenza vaccine. Here is what the overall study found, with its caveats: According to the authors, only a limited number of new T cells may be recruited by each seasonal influenza vaccination.

Comment on this clonotype: Its antigen remains unidentified. Base-call qualities are not available, and no considerably larger clone is one nucleotide away.

Trimming takes 4 bases off V and 1 base off J; junction bases not matched to a gene: 6. The CDR3 starts with the cysteine, ends with the phenylalanine, and has 16 residues. Solely the CDR3 DNA is kept, with 48 bases framed from the first base. From the germline V gene, CDR1 is SGHRS and CDR2 is YFSETQ. The library was built by means of RT-PCR. Sequencer: Illumina HiSeq 2500. TCRdb applied fastp at Q25 and MiXCR to the public reads, then kept only in-frame beta chains. For every CDR3 protein sequence, its rows merge into one entry that carries the most common genes and DNA. Counted in this sample were fewer than 400,000 distinct CDR3 sequences; 21% of them appeared once. Jointly, the top ten make up 10% of the sample.

The sequence was collected from a man aged 45-69 years who received an inactivated influenza vaccine. Donor details come from another sample of the same person, matched by shared clones. The chain joins TRBV5-1 to TRBJ2-3, and 10 bases in between align with TRBD1. The starting material was PBMCs from blood, obtained around 22 months after vaccination. In nucleotides, the sequence is TGCGCCAGCAGCGTAAGACAGGGGGCCCGCACAGATACGCAGTATTTT. It translates to CASSVRQGARTDTQYF.